This T cell receptor (beta chain) was documented in a study of T-cell memory formation after mild COVID-19. Broader study findings: SARS-CoV-2 specificity was not confirmed for second-wave clones peaking on day 37.

V dropped 0 bases and J dropped 4 bases, with 15 bases sitting between them. The CDR3 is 15 amino acids. Germline V gene lookup returns CDR1 DFQATT and CDR2 SNEGSKA (reference sequence). TCRdb processed the 5' RACE reads anew with MiXCR; each CDR3 protein has one entry. The sample includes around 140,000 distinct CDR3 sequences, 6% to 7% of them seen just once. This clonotype was counted ten times or more. Its target is not known. The rearrangement joins TRBV20-1 to TRBJ1-2; D possibly corresponds to TRBD1 (6 bases). The TCR was taken from an adult woman who had mild COVID-19 (a few samples of this study predate the infection). Cell type and time point are not known. Material for sequencing was PBMCs or a T cell subset sorted from them (not recorded which). For the CDR3, the DNA is TGCAGTGCTAGAGACAAAACAGGGTTCACCTATGGCTACACCTTC. It is translated as CSARDKTGFTYGYTF.